This TCR beta chain was sequenced for a study of response to subunit inactivated influenza vaccine. In its sample, this clonotype was seen many times. Its antigen remains unknown. TCRdb called the RT-PCR reads again in MiXCR, with one record for every CDR3 protein. The table records 500,000 to 600,000 distinct CDR3 sequences, around 8% of them present only once. Germline V gene lookup returns CDR1 SGHRS and CDR2 YFSETQ. There are 12 residues in the CDR3. V lost 4 bases to trimming and J lost 2 bases, with 5 bases between them. Regarding the study as a whole: Few additional T cells are recruited per seasonal influenza vaccination, authors suggested.

The genes are TRBV5-1 and TRBJ2-3, with unresolved D. This TCR was sampled from a man in his fifties or sixties who received an inactivated influenza vaccine. Sequences were derived from PBMCs from blood, sampled less than 30 months after vaccination. The CDR3 sequence is CASSPPTDTQYF. The CDR3 nucleotides read TGCGCCAGCAGCCCACCCACAGATACGCAGTATTTT.